These T cell receptor beta chains were read from a single sample in a study of blood T cells in healthy people across ages. TCRdb called the 5' RACE reads again in MiXCR, with one record for every CDR3 protein. Found here are just over 800,000 distinct CDR3 sequences, under 80% of them singletons; the top ten hold about 27%. Source material: blood. The receptors shown here come from a man aged 25 to 45 in good health. Both conserved end residues are part of each CDR3. A D gene is named only where the DNA matches it firmly. Rows give clone size only sometimes, using once, few, many, or a class for an expanded clone.

abundance	d_gene	v_gene	j_gene	CDR3nt	CDR3aa
few	TRBD2	TRBV12-5	TRBJ2-1	TGTGCTAGTGGTTTGTCTAGCGGGGGCATATACAATGAGCAGTTCTTC	CASGLSSGGIYNEQFF
.	.	TRBV6-2/TRBV6-3	TRBJ1-5	TGTGCCAGCATGGGCAGGGTCGATCAGCCCCAGCATTTT	CASMGRVDQPQHF
.	TRBD1	TRBV9	TRBJ2-7	TGTGCCAGCAGCTCCGGACAGGTCTTCTCCTACGAGCAGTACTTC	CASSSGQVFSYEQYF
many	.	TRBV7-9	TRBJ1-2	TGTGCCAGCAGCTTAGATGGATCCAACTATGGCTACACCTTC	CASSLDGSNYGYTF
.	TRBD1	TRBV6-5	TRBJ2-3	TGTGCCAGCAGTTACTCGGGACAGGGTAATACAGATACGCAGTATTTT	CASSYSGQGNTDTQYF
.	.	TRBV14	TRBJ1-2	TGTGCCAGCAGCCCCGGAACCAGGCCTAACTATGGCTACACCTTC	CASSPGTRPNYGYTF
.	.	TRBV6-1	TRBJ1-2	TGTGCCAGCAGTGTGCAACCCAGAGGGAACTATGGCTACACCTTC	CASSVQPRGNYGYTF
.	TRBD1	TRBV20-1	TRBJ1-5	TGCAGTGCTTACTCCCCCGGGGGACAGGGGGTTGAGCCCCAGCATTTT	CSAYSPGGQGVEPQHF
.	TRBD2	TRBV20-1	TRBJ2-1	TGCAGTGCTGGTCTAGCGGTATACAATGAGCAGTTCTTC	CSAGLAVYNEQFF
.	.	TRBV5-1	TRBJ2-7	TGCGCCAGCAGCTTGACTTGCTCCTACGAGCAGTACTTC	CASSLTCSYEQYF
.	.	TRBV10-3	TRBJ2-3	TGTGCCATCAGTGAGTCAGGATCAGATACGCAGTATTTT	CAISESGSDTQYF